This T cell receptor (beta chain) derives from a study of shared clonotypes between healthy human individuals. Some clones are missing from TCRdb's copy, which holds only in-frame ones; the method was immunoSEQ multiplex PCR. The sample records 2 million to 2.5 million clones, just over 90% being singletons. This clone was recorded once. CDR1 is SGHNT and CDR2 is YYREEE in the germline V gene (reference sequence). V was clipped by 0 bases and J by 4 bases, with 7 bases between them. This CDR3 has 13 amino acids. Only CD45RO-negative cells positively selected for CCR7 counted as naive CD8 cells, so terminally differentiated effector memory CD45RA+ cells were excluded.

The J gene is TRBJ1-2, the V gene TRBV5-4; D gene uncertain. The sequence came from a man aged 18 to 35 in good health. Some clones in this sample may be carry-over from other donors' samples. Sequencing used naive CD8+ T cells from PBMCs. For the CDR3, the DNA is TGTGCCAGCAGCTTGGATCTACTCTATGGCTACACCTTC. The encoded protein is CASSLDLLYGYTF.